These 27 T cell receptor beta chains originate from one sample sequenced in a study of T-cell memory formation after mild COVID-19. TCRdb itself ran the 5' RACE reads through MiXCR, one entry per CDR3 protein. The sample yields about 620,000 distinct CDR3 sequences, 18% seen once. The sequenced material came from PBMCs or a T cell subset sorted from them (not recorded which). These receptors originate from an adult woman who had mild COVID-19 (a few samples of this study predate the infection). Cell type and time point are not known.

This clonotype was found many times. The chain carries TRBV5-1 and TRBJ2-5; a weak D match, TRBD2 (5 bases). The CDR3 is made up of 13 amino acids. Germline lookup yields CDR1 SGHRS and CDR2 YFSETQ. V was trimmed by 1 base and J by 2 bases, leaving 6 bases between them. CDR3 nucleotide sequence: TGCGCCAGCAGCTTGCCGGGGCAAGAGACCCAGTACTTC. Amino acid sequence: CASSLPGQETQYF.

This clonotype has a handful of counts. V is TRBV9 and J is TRBJ2-3, with D maybe TRBD1 (6 bases). The V and J ends lost 4 bases and 1 base respectively, with 16 bases between them. Germline CDR1 and CDR2: SGDLS and YYNGEE. CDR3 size: 16 residues. The CDR3 region has the DNA TGTGCCAGCAGCCCCCAGGGGACACCTGGCACAGATACGCAGTATTTT. It is translated as CASSPQGTPGTDTQYF.

The rearrangement links TRBV7-9 to TRBJ2-3; D remains unclear. This CDR3 has 14 residues. Germline assignment: CDR1 SEHNR and CDR2 FQNEAQ (reference sequence). The V end lost 4 bases, the J end lost 2 bases, and 10 bases lay between the germline ends. The CDR3 sequence: CASSWQFHTDTQYF. In nucleotides, the CDR3 is TGTGCCAGCAGCTGGCAGTTTCACACAGATACGCAGTATTTT.

The gene calls are TRBV20-1 and TRBJ1-1; D uncertain. The CDR3 is made up of 13 amino acids. Germline CDR1 and CDR2: DFQATT and SNEGSKA (reference sequence). Trimming took 5 bases from V and 0 from J, leaving 10 bases between them. This CDR3 reads CSAARTVNTEAFF. The DNA for the CDR3 is TGCAGTGCTGCCCGGACGGTGAACACTGAAGCTTTCTTT.

This clonotype has a handful of counts. The CDR3 spells CSARHLAGGPGSYNEQFF. CDR3 DNA: TGCAGTGCTAGACATCTAGCGGGGGGGCCGGGCTCCTACAATGAGCAGTTCTTC. The rearrangement joins TRBV20-1 to TRBJ2-1, with 12 bases aligning to TRBD2. Germline-derived CDR1 and CDR2 are DFQATT and SNEGSKA (reference sequence). After removal of 2 bases from V and 0 bases from J, the junction contained 8 bases not matched to a gene. CDR3 length: 18 residues.

The rearrangement uses TRBV7-9 and TRBJ1-3; no definite D call. The CDR3 has 17 residues. Trimming shortened V by 4 bases and J by 0 bases, and 16 bases separated the two germline ends. Germline V gene lookup returns CDR1 SEHNR and CDR2 FQNEAQ (reference sequence). Here the CDR3 reads CASSSTNPGSSGNTIYF. In nucleotides, the CDR3 is TGTGCCAGCAGCTCGACAAATCCGGGGAGCTCTGGAAACACCATATATTTT.

In its sample, this clonotype was seen a few times. This chain connects TRBV10-3 to TRBJ2-3; 11 nucleotides agree with TRBD2. The CDR3 runs 15 residues. Per germline, CDR1 ENHRY and CDR2 SYGVKD. J was trimmed by 6 bases and V by 6 bases; bases with no gene match: 8. CDR3 sequence reads: CAISLTSGDRDTQYF. The CDR3 nucleotides read TGTGCCATCAGCCTGACTAGCGGGGACAGGGATACGCAGTATTTT.

CDR3 in amino acids: CASSPYNDRSYYGYTF. The CDR3 nucleotides are TGTGCCAGCTCACCTTACAACGACAGGAGCTACTATGGCTACACCTTC. The J gene is TRBJ1-2, the V gene TRBV18; D possibly corresponds to TRBD1 (6 bases). The germline gives CDR1 KGHSH, CDR2 LQKENI. The CDR3 is made up of 16 amino acids. Deletions cut 3 bases from V and 3 bases from J, with 17 bases between.

V usage is TRBV20-1 and J usage is TRBJ1-5; weak D call: TRBD1 (6 bases). Looked up from germline, CDR1 is DFQATT and CDR2 is SNEGSKA (reference sequence). The germline V and J ends were trimmed by 6 bases and 3 bases, with 15 bases remaining between them. CDR3 length: 14 amino acids. Here the CDR3 DNA reads TGCAGTGCCTCGGGCGGGACAAACAATCAGCCCCAGCATTTT. It codes for CSASGGTNNQPQHF.

Comments on this clonotype: No conserved phenylalanine or tryptophan is present at the end of the CDR3, so a read error is the likely explanation. The J gene is TRBJ2-1, the V gene TRBV20-1, with D maybe TRBD2 (5 bases). Germline values: CDR1 DFQATT, CDR2 SNEGSKA (reference sequence). Trimming stripped 1 base from V and 9 bases from J, with 7 bases between. This CDR3 comprises 11 residues. The CDR3 bases are TGCAGTGCTAGAGCGGCGGGTGAGCAGTTCTTA. Amino acids: CSARAAGEQFL.

This clonotype was seen ten or more times. The J gene is TRBJ2-3, the V gene TRBV20-1; a possible D gene is TRBD2 (5 bases). Trimming removed 5 bases at V and 0 bases at J, with 12 bases between. The length of the CDR3 is 14 residues. Germline CDR1 and CDR2: DFQATT and SNEGSKA (reference sequence). The CDR3, as DNA: TGCAGTGCTCGAACCGGAGGCAGCACAGATACGCAGTATTTT. Protein: CSARTGGSTDTQYF.

This clonotype was counted ten times or more. The gene calls are TRBV9 and TRBJ2-1; D is undetermined. V lost 0 bases and J 8 bases, leaving 6 bases between the germline ends. CDR1 and CDR2 (germline): SGDLS, YYNGEE. The CDR3 contains 12 residues. The CDR3 DNA is TGTGCCAGCAGCGTAGACGAGTATGAGCAGTTCTTC. It codes for CASSVDEYEQFF.

This clonotype was counted a few times. V is TRBV9 and J is TRBJ2-1; TRBD2 matches at 7 bases. The CDR3 extends over 14 amino acids. Trimming took 2 bases from V and 8 from J; bases not matched to a gene: 7. From germline, CDR1 is SGDLS and CDR2 YYNGEE. CDR3 DNA: TGTGCCAGCAGCGTCTTAGGGACTAATGATGAGCAGTTCTTC. Protein: CASSVLGTNDEQFF.

The chain couples TRBV7-2 to TRBJ2-7, with 7 bases aligning to TRBD2. The CDR3 has 14 residues. Per the germline V gene, CDR1 is SGHTA and CDR2 is FQGNSA. The ends lost 5 bases at V and 0 bases at J; junction bases unmatched: 4. CDR3 DNA sequence: TGTGCCAGCAGCCGAGGACTAGTCTCCTACGAGCAGTACTTC. This encodes CASSRGLVSYEQYF.

V is TRBV5-1 and J is TRBJ1-3; 7 bases map to TRBD1. This CDR3 has 16 amino acids. Germline-derived CDR1 and CDR2 are SGHRS and YFSETQ. The V and J ends lost 1 base and 0 bases, in that order; junction bases with no gene match: 4. CDR3 DNA sequence: TGCGCCAGCAGCTTGATACAGGGGACCTCTGGAAACACCATATATTTT. This gives the protein CASSLIQGTSGNTIYF. Combining the CDR3 with reference TRBV5-1 and TRBJ1-3 gives the whole variable domain KAGVTQTPRYLIKTRGQQVTLSCSPISGHRSVSWYQQTPGQGLQFLFEYFSETQRNKGNFPGRFSGRQFSNSRSEMNVSTLELGDSALYLCASSLIQGTSGNTIYFGEGSWLTVV.

This clonotype was counted only a few times. The chain is built from TRBV5-1 and TRBJ2-3; D remains ambiguous. This CDR3 is built from 15 residues. Germline V gives CDR1 SGHRS, CDR2 YFSETQ. V was pared by 2 bases and J by 0 bases, with 10 bases between. CDR3 amino acids: CASSFRTPSTDTQYF. As DNA, the CDR3 is TGCGCCAGCAGCTTCCGAACTCCTAGCACAGATACGCAGTATTTT.

Many counts were recorded for this clonotype. This chain joins TRBV12-3 or TRBV12-4 and TRBJ1-1; unclear D gene. V was trimmed by 2 bases and J by 1 base, leaving 8 bases between them. CDR3 length equals 14 residues. CDR3 sequence reads: CASSLTRRNTEAFF. The CDR3 region has the DNA TGTGCCAGCAGTTTAACCCGGAGGAACACTGAAGCTTTCTTT.

This clonotype has ten or more counts. The rearrangement uses TRBV4-1 and TRBJ2-4; 9 bases align to TRBD1. CDR3 length: 14 amino acids. Germline V gene data show CDR1 as MGHRA and CDR2 as YSYEKL. V lost 4 bases to trimming and J lost 4 bases; unmatched junction nucleotides: 2. In DNA, the CDR3 is TGCGCCAGCAGCCGAGGACAGGGGAAAAACATTCAGTACTTC. This encodes CASSRGQGKNIQYF.

This clonotype was detected a few times. This chain joins TRBV12-3 or TRBV12-4 and TRBJ1-5; D unresolved. The CDR3 is 14 amino acids. V was shortened by 4 bases and J by 12 bases, with 19 bases between the two germline ends. CDR3: CASSSLSDGHLQHF. In DNA form, the CDR3 reads TGTGCCAGCAGTTCACTTTCCGACGGCCACCTCCAGCATTTT.

The chain employs TRBV7-2 and TRBJ2-3, with D possibly matching TRBD1 (5 bases). The CDR3 length is 15 residues. Germline-derived CDR1 and CDR2 are SGHTA and FQGNSA. Trimming shortened V by 4 bases and J by 2 bases, and 13 bases separated the two germline ends. CDR3 sequence: CASSSAWGITDTQYF. The CDR3 bases are TGTGCCAGCAGCTCTGCGTGGGGCATCACAGATACGCAGTATTTT.

This clonotype appeared a few times. The J gene is TRBJ1-1, the V gene TRBV27; no definite D call. Germline V gene lookup returns CDR1 MNHEY and CDR2 SMNVEV (reference sequence). Trimming cost V 3 bases and J 0 bases, with 17 bases left between them. This CDR3 spans 17 amino acids. In nucleotides, the CDR3 is TGTGCCAGCAGTTTTTATTTTCCCGGAGCCATGAACACTGAAGCTTTCTTT. It is translated as CASSFYFPGAMNTEAFF.

This clonotype came up a few times. The chain employs TRBV5-1 and TRBJ1-2; possibly TRBD1 for D (5 bases). With 2 bases removed from V and 3 bases from J, the gap between germline ends came to 11 bases. Germline V gene data show CDR1 as SGHRS and CDR2 as YFSETQ. The CDR3 consists of 14 residues. CDR3 sequence (DNA): TGCGCCAGCAGCTTTCAGGGTTTCGACTATGGCTACACCTTC. Encoded protein: CASSFQGFDYGYTF.

The chain combines TRBV4-3 with TRBJ1-1; D not resolved. The CDR3 extends over 16 amino acids. The germline V gene has CDR1 LGHNA and CDR2 YSLEER. Trimming left V 0 bases short and J 0 bases short, with 11 bases between. CDR3 sequence (DNA): TGCGCCAGCAGCCAAGATGGGAGGGAACTGAACACTGAAGCTTTCTTT. Translating gives CASSQDGRELNTEAFF.

The V and J genes are TRBV7-8 and TRBJ2-1, with D uncertain. This CDR3 region has 12 residues. CDR1 SGHVS and CDR2 FQNEAQ come from the germline V gene. V lost 5 bases to trimming and J lost 5 bases, with 7 bases between them. The CDR3 loop reads CASSPANNEQFF. As DNA, the CDR3 is TGTGCCAGCAGCCCCGCTAACAATGAGCAGTTCTTC.

This chain links TRBV5-6 with TRBJ1-1; D call uncertain. Trimming stripped 4 bases from V and 4 bases from J, with 17 bases between. The CDR3 covers 15 residues. CDR1 is SGHDT, CDR2 YYEEEE, per germline. The chain's CDR3 is CASSVPGLEGTEAFF. As DNA, the CDR3 is TGTGCCAGCAGCGTGCCGGGCCTAGAGGGCACTGAAGCTTTCTTT.

This clonotype was counted only a few times. The CDR3 sequence is CASLGLAVNEQFF. The CDR3 nucleotides read TGTGCCAGTTTGGGACTAGCGGTCAATGAGCAGTTCTTC. The V and J genes are TRBV12-3 or TRBV12-4 and TRBJ2-1; 11 bases are a match to TRBD2. This CDR3 is 13 amino acids long. J gave up 6 bases and V 9 bases, and 4 bases lay outside the gene matches.

The J gene is TRBJ2-3, the V gene TRBV24-1, with no clear D. Trimming cost V 4 bases and J 0 bases, with 10 bases left between them. The CDR3 has 15 amino acids. Germline assignment: CDR1 KGHDR and CDR2 SFDVKD. The CDR3 spells CATSDPSTSTDTQYF. The CDR3 DNA is TGTGCCACCAGTGACCCCTCGACTAGCACAGATACGCAGTATTTT.